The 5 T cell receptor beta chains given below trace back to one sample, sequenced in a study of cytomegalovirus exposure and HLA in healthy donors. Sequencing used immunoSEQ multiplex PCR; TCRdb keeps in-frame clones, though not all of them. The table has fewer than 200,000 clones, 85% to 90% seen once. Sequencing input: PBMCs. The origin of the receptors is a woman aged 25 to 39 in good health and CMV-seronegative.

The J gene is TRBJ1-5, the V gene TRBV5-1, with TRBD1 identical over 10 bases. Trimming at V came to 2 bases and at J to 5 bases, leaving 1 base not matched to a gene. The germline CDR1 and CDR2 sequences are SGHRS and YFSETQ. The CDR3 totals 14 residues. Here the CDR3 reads CASSFGTGDQPQHF. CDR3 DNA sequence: TGCGCCAGCAGCTTCGGGACAGGGGATCAGCCCCAGCATTTT.

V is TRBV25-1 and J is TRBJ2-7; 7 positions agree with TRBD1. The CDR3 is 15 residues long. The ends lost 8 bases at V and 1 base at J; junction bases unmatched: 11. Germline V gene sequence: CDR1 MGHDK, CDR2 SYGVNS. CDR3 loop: CASRPLGGLSYEQYF. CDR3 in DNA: TGTGCCAGCCGACCGCTAGGGGGCCTTTCCTACGAGCAGTACTTC.

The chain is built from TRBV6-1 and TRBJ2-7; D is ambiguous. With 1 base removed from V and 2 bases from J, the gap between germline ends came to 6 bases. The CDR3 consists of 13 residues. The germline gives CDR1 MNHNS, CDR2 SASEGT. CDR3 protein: CASSEVAAYEQYF. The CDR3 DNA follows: TGTGCCAGCAGTGAAGTGGCAGCCTACGAGCAGTACTTC.

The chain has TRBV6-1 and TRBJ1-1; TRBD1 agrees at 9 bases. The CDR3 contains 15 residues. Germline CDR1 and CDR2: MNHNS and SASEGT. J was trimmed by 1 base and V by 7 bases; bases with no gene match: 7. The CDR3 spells CASNRQGGPNTEAFF. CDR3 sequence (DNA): TGTGCCAGCAACCGACAGGGGGGACCGAACACTGAAGCTTTCTTT.

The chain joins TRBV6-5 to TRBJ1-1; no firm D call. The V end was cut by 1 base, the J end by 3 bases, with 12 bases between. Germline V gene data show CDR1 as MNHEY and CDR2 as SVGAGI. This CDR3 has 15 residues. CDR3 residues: CASSYYPRSDTEAFF. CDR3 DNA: TGTGCCAGCAGTTACTATCCAAGATCGGACACTGAAGCTTTCTTT.